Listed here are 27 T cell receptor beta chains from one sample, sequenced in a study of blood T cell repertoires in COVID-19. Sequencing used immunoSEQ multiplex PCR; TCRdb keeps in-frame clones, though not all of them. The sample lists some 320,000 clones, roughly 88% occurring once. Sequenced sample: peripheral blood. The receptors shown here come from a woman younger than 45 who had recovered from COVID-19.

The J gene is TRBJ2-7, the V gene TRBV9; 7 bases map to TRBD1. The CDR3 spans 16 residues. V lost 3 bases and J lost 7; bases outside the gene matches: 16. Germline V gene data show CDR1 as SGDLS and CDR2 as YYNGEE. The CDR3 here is CASSDSPTGLPFEQYF. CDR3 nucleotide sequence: TGTGCCAGCAGCGATAGTCCGACAGGGTTACCCTTTGAGCAGTACTTC.

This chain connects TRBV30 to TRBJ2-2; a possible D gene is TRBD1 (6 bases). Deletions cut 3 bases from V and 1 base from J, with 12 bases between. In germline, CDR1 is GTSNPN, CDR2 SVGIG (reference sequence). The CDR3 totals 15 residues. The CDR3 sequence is CAWSRTAWNTGELFF. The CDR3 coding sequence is TGTGCCTGGAGCCGGACAGCTTGGAACACCGGGGAGCTGTTTTTT.

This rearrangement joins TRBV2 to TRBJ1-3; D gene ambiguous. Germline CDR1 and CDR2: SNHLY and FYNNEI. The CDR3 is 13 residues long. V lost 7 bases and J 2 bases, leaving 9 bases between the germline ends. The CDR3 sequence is CASILDTGNTIYF. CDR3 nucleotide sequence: TGTGCCAGCATTCTCGACACTGGAAACACCATATATTTT.

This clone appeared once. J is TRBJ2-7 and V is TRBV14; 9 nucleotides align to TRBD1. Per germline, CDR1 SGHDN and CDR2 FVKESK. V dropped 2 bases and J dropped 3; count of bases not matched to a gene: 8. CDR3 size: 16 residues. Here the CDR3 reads CASSQLPGQGLYEQYF. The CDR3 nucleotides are TGTGCCAGCAGCCAACTACCGGGACAGGGTCTCTACGAGCAGTACTTC. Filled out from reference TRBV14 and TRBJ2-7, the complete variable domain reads EAGVTQFPSHSVIEKGQTVTLRCDPISGHDNLYWYRRVMGKEIKFLLHFVKESKQDESGMPNNRFLAERTGGTYSTLKVQPAELEDSGVYFCASSQLPGQGLYEQYFGPGTRLTVT.

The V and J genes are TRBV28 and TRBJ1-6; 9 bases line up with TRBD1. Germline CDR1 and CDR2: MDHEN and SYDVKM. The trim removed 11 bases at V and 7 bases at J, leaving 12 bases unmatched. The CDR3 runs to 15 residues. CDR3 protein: CAHGTGGTPNSPLHF. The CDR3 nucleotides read TGTGCCCACGGAACAGGGGGCACCCCAAATTCACCCCTCCACTTT.

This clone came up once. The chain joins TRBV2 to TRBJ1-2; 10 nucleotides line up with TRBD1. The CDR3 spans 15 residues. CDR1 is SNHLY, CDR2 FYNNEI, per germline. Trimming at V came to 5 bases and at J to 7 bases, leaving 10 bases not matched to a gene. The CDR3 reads CASSHKGQGIRGYTF. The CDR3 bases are TGTGCCAGCAGTCACAAGGGACAGGGGATTCGTGGCTACACCTTC.

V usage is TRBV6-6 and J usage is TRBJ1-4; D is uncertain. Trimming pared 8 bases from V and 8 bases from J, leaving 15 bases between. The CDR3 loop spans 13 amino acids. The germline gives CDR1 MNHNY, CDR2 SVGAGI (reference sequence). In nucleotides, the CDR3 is TGTGCCAGCGGCGGAAGGAGTCGGGAAAAACTGTTTTTT. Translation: CASGGRSREKLFF.

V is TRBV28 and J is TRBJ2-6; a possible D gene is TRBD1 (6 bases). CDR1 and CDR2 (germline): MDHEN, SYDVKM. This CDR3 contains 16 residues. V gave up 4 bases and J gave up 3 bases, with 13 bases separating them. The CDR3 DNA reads TGTGCCAGCAGTTCAACGGCAGGGGTTGGGGCCAACGTCCTGACTTTC. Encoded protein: CASSSTAGVGANVLTF.

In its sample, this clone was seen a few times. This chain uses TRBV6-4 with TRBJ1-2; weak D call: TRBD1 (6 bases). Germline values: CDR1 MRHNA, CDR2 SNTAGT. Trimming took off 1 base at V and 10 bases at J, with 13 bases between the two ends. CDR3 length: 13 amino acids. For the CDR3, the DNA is TGTGCCAGCAGTGACTGGAAGACAGGAGACTACACCTTC. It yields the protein CASSDWKTGDYTF.

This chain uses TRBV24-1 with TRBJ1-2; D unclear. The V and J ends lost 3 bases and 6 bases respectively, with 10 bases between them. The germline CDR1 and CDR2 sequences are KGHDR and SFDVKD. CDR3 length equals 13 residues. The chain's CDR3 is CATSDRGLNGYTF. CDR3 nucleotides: TGTGCCACCAGTGATCGAGGACTAAATGGCTACACCTTC.

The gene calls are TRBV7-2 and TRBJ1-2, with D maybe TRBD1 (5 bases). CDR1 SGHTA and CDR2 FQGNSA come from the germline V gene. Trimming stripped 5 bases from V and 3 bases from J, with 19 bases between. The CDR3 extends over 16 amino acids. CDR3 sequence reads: CASSLREAGRHYGYTF. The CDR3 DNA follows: TGTGCCAGCAGCCTACGGGAGGCAGGGAGGCACTATGGCTACACCTTC. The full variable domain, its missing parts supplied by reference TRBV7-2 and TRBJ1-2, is GAGVSQSPSNKVTEKGKDVELRCDPISGHTALYWYRQSLGQGLEFLIYFQGNSAPDKSGLPSDRFSAERTGGSVSTLTIQRTQQEDSAVYLCASSLREAGRHYGYTFGSGTRLTVV.

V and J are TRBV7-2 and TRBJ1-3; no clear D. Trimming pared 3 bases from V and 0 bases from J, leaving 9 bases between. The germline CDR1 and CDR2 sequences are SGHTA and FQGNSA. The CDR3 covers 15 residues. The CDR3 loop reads CASSLQALSGNTIYF. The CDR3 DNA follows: TGTGCCAGCAGCTTGCAGGCTCTCTCTGGAAACACCATATATTTT.

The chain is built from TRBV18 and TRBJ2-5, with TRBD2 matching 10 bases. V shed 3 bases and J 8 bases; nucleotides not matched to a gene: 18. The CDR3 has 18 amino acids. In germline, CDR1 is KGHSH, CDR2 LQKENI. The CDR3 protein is CASSPFALLAGGHATQYF. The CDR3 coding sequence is TGTGCCAGCTCACCGTTCGCCCTCTTAGCGGGAGGCCACGCTACCCAGTACTTC.

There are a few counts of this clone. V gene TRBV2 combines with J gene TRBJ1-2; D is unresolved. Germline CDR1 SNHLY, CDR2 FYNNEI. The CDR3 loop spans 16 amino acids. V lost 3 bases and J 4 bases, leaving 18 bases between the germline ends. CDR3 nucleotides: TGTGCCAGCAGTGACACCCCCGGTTCGGGTAGCTATGGCTACACCTTC. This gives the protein CASSDTPGSGSYGYTF.

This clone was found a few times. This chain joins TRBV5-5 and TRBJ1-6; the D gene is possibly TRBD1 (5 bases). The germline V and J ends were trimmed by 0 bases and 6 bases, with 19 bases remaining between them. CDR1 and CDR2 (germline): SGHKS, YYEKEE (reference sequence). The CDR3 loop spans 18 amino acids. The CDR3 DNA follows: TGTGCCAGCAGCTTGGGCAGGGTGGAGAATACTCGTAATTCACCCCTCCACTTT. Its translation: CASSLGRVENTRNSPLHF.

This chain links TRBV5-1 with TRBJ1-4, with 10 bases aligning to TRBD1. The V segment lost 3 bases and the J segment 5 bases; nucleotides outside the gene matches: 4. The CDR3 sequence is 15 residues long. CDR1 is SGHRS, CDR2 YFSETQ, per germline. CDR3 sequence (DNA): TGCGCCAGCAGCTCCACGGGACAGGGGAATGAAAAACTGTTTTTT. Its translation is CASSSTGQGNEKLFF.

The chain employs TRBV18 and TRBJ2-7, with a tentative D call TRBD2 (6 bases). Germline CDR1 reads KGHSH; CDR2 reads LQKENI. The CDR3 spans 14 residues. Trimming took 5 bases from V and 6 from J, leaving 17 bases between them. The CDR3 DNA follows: TGTGCCAGCTCAGTCGGAGGGAATCCCCTCGAGCAGTACTTC. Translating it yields CASSVGGNPLEQYF.

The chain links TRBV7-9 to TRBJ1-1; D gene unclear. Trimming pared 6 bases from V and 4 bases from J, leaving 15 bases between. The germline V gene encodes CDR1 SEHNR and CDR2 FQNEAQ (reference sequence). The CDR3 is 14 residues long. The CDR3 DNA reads TGTGCCAGCAGGTTCGGTTACCCATTCACTGAAGCTTTCTTT. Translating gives CASRFGYPFTEAFF.

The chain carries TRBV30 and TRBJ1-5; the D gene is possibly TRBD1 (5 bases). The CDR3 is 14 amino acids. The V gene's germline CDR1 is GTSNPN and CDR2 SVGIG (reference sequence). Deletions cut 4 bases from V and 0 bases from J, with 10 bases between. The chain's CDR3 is CAWTRGFSNQPQHF. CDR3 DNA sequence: TGTGCCTGGACACGGGGGTTTAGCAATCAGCCCCAGCATTTT.

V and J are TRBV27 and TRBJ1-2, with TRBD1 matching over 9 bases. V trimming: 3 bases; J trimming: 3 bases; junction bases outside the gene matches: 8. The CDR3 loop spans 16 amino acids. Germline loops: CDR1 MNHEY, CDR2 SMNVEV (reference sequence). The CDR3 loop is CASSFGQGMGYYGYTF. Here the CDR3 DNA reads TGTGCCAGCAGTTTTGGACAGGGGATGGGCTACTATGGCTACACCTTC.

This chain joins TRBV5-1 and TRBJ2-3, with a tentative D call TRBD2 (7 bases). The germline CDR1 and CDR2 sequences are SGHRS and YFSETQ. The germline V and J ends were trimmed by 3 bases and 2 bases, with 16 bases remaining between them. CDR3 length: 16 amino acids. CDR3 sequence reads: CASSWIGGPDTDTQYF. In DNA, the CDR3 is TGCGCCAGCAGCTGGATCGGGGGGCCGGACACAGATACGCAGTATTTT.

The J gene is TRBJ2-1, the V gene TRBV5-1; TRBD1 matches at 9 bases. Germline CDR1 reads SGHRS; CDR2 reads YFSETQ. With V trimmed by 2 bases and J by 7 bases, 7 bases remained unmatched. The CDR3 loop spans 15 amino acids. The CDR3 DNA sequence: TGCGCCAGCAGCTTCGCCGGGACAGGGACGAATGAGCAGTTCTTC. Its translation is CASSFAGTGTNEQFF.

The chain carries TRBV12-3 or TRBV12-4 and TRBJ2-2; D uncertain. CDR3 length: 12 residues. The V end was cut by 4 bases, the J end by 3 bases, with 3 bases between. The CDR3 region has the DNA TGTGCCAGCAGTTCTGACACCGGGGAGCTGTTTTTT. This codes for CASSSDTGELFF.

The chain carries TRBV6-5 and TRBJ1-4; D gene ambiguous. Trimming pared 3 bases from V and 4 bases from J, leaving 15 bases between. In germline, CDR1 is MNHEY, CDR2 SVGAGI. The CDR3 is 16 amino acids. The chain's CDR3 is CASSYYGLGRNEKLFF. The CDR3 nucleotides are TGTGCCAGCAGTTATTACGGACTAGGCCGTAATGAAAAACTGTTTTTT.

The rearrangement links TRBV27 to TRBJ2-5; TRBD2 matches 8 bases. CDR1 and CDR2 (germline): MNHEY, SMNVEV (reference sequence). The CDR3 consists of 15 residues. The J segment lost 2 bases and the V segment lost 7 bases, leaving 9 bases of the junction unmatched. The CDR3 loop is CASKDRGGPQETQYF. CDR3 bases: TGTGCCAGCAAGGATCGGGGGGGCCCGCAAGAGACCCAGTACTTC.

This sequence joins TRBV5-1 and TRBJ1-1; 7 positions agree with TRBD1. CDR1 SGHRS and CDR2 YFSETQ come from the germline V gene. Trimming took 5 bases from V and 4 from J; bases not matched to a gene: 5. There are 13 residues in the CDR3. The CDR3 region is CASREGQATEAFF. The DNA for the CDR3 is TGCGCCAGCAGGGAAGGACAGGCCACTGAAGCTTTCTTT.

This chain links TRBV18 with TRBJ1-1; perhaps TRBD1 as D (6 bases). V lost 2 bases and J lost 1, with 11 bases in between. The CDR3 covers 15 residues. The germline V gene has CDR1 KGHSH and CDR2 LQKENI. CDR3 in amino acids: CASSPFTGPNTEAFF. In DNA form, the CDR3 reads TGTGCCAGCTCACCATTTACAGGGCCGAACACTGAAGCTTTCTTT. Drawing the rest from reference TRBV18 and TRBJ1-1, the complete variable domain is NAGVMQNPRHLVRRRGQEARLRCSPMKGHSHVYWYRQLPEEGLKFMVYLQKENIIDESGMPKERFSAEFPKEGPSILRIQQVVRGDSAAYFCASSPFTGPNTEAFFGQGTRLTVV.